This TCR beta chain was profiled in a study of shared clonotypes between healthy human individuals. Every one of the donors was a Caucasian adult that lived in Nashville, Tennessee. Comments on this clone: Its target is not known. Other DNA sequences of this sample code for an identical CDR3.

Germline trimming cut 0 bases from V and 5 bases from J; bases unmatched to any gene: 3. CDR1 is SGHRS, CDR2 YFSETQ, per germline. This CDR3 spans 15 amino acids. Findings of the study overall: Apart from blood, nothing was sampled; tissue repertoires likely differ.

Template for every sorted-subset replicate PCR totaled approximately 0.2 ug DNA, about 30,000 T cell genomes. Profiling relied on immunoSEQ multiplex PCR, and the TCRdb table lists in-frame clones only, not all of them. The sample has 1.5 million to 1.9 million clones; approximately 98% are singletons. The sample taken for sequencing was naive CD4+ T cells sorted from blood. The subset here: CD45RA+ positively selected. This chain links TRBV5-1 with TRBJ2-7; 12 bases fit TRBD2. The clonotype comes from a young man in good health. For the CDR3, the DNA is TGCGCCAGCAGCTTGGCTCGACTAGCGGGAGACGAGCAGTACTTC. This translates into CASSLARLAGDEQYF.